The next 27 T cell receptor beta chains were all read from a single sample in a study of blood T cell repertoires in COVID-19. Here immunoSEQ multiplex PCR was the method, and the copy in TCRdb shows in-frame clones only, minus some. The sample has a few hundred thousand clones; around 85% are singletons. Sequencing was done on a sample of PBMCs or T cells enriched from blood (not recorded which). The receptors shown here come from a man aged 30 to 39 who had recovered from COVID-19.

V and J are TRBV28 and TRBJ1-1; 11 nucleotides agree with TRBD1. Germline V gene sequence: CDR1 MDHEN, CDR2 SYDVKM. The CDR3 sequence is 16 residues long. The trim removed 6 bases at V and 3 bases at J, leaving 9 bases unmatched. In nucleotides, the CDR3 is TGTGCCAGCAGCCAAGGACAGGGGGCCATGGACACTGAAGCTTTCTTT. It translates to CASSQGQGAMDTEAFF.

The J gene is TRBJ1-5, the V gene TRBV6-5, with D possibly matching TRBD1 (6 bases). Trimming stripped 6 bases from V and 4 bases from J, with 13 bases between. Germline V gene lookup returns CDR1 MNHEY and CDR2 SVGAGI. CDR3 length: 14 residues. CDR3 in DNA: TGTGCCAGCAGCCGCCAGGGGTGGAATCAGCCCCAGCATTTT. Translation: CASSRQGWNQPQHF.

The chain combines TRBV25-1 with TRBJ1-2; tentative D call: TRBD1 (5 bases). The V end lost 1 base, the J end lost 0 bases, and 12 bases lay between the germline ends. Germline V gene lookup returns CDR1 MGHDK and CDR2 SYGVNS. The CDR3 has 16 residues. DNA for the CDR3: TGTGCCAGCAGTGAATCCACAGGATATTCTAACTATGGCTACACCTTC. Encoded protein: CASSESTGYSNYGYTF.

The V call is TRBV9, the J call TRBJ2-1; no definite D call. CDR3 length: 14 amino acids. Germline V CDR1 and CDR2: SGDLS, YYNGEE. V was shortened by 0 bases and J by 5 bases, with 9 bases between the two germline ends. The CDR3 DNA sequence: TGTGCCAGCAGCGTAGGTAACAATAACAATGAGCAGTTCTTC. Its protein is CASSVGNNNNEQFF.

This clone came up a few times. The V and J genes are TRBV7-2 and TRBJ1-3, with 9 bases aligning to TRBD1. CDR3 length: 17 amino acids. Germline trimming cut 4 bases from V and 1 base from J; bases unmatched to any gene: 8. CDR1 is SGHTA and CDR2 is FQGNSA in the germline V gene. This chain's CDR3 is CASSSAPGQGSGNTIYF. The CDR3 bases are TGTGCCAGCAGCTCGGCGCCGGGACAGGGTTCTGGAAACACCATATATTTT.

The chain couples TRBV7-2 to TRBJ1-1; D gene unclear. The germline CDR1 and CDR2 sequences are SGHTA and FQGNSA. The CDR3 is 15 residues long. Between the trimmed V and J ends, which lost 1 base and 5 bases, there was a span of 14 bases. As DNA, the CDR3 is TGTGCCAGCAGCTTAGGCCTCAACGAGAAAACTGAAGCTTTCTTT. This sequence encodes CASSLGLNEKTEAFF. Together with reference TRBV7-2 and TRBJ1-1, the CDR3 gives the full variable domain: GAGVSQSPSNKVTEKGKDVELRCDPISGHTALYWYRQSLGQGLEFLIYFQGNSAPDKSGLPSDRFSAERTGGSVSTLTIQRTQQEDSAVYLCASSLGLNEKTEAFFGQGTRLTVV.

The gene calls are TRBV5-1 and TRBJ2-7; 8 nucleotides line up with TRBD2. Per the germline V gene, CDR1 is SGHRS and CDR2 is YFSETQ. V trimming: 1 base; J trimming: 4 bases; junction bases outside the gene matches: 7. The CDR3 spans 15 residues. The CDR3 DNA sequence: TGCGCCAGCAGCTTGACCCCGGGGGGGTTTTACGAGCAGTACTTC. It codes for CASSLTPGGFYEQYF.

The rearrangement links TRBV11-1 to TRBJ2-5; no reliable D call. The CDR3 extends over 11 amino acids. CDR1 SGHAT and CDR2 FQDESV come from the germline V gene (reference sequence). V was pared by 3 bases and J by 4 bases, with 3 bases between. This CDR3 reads CASSFRETQYF. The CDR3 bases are TGTGCCAGCAGCTTCAGAGAGACCCAGTACTTC.

CDR3 nucleotides: TGTGCCAGCAGTCATGAAGTAGCGGGGAGCTCCTACAATGAGCAGTTCTTC. Its translation: CASSHEVAGSSYNEQFF. The rearrangement joins TRBV2 to TRBJ2-1; 8 bases are shared with TRBD2. The CDR3 is made up of 17 amino acids. V was pared by 5 bases and J by 0 bases, with 9 bases of the junction left unmatched. Germline V CDR1 and CDR2: SNHLY, FYNNEI.

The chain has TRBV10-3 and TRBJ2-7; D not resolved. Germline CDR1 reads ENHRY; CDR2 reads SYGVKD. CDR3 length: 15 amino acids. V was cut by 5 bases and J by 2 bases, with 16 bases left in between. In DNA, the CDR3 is TGTGCCATCAGTCCCAACAGTCGCGACGCCTACGAGCAGTACTTC. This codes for CAISPNSRDAYEQYF.

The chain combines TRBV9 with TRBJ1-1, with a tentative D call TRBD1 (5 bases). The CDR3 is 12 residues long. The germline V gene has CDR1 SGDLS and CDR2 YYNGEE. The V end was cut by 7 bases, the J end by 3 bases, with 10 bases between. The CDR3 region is CASGGGDTEAFF. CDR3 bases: TGTGCCAGCGGGGGAGGGGACACTGAAGCTTTCTTT.

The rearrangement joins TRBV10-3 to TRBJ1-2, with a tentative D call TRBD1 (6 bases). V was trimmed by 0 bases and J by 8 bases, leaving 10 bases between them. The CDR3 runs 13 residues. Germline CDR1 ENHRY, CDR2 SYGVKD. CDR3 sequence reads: CAISESRDNGYTF. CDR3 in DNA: TGTGCCATCAGTGAGTCGAGGGACAACGGCTACACCTTC.

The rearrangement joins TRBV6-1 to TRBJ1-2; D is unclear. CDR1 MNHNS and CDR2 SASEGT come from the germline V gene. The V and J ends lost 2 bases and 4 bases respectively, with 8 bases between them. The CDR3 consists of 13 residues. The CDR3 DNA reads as TGTGCCAGCAGTGAAAACAGAATCTATGGCTACACCTTC. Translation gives CASSENRIYGYTF.

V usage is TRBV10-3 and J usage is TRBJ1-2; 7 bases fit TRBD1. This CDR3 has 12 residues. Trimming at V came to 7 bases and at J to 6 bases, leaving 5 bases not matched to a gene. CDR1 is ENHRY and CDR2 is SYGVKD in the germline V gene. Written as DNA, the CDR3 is TGTGCCATCAAGACAGGGACGGATGGCTACACCTTC. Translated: CAIKTGTDGYTF.

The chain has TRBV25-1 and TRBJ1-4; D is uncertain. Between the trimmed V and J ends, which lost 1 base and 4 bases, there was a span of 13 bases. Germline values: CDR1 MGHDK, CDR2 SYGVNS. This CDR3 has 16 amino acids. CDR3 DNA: TGTGCCAGCAGTGAATTGGCGGGCCGACTTAATGAAAAACTGTTTTTT. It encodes CASSELAGRLNEKLFF.

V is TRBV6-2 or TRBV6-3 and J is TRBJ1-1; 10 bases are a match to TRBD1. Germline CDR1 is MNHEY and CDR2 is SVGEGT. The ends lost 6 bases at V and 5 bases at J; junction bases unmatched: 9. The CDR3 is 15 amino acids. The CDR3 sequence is CASSSPGQGWTEAFF. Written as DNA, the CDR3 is TGTGCCAGCAGCTCTCCGGGACAGGGGTGGACTGAAGCTTTCTTT.

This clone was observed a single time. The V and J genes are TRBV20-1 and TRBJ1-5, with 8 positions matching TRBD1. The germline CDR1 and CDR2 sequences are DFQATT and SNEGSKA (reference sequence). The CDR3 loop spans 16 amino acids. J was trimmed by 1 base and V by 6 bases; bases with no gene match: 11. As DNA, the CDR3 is TGCAGTGCCAGTGACCGACAGGGGTGGAGCAATCAGCCCCAGCATTTT. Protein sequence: CSASDRQGWSNQPQHF.

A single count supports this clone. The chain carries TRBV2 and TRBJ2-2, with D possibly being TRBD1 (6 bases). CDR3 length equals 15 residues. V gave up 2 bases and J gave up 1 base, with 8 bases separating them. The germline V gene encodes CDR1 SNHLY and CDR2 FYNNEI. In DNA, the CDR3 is TGTGCCAGCAGTGAATCAGGGGAGAACACCGGGGAGCTGTTTTTT. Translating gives CASSESGENTGELFF.

In DNA, the CDR3 is TGTGCCAGCAGTCCCTCCGGGGGAGAGCAGTACTTC. It specifies CASSPSGGEQYF. This chain uses TRBV12-3 or TRBV12-4 with TRBJ2-7, with D perhaps TRBD2 (6 bases). There are 12 residues in the CDR3. The V gene lost 5 bases and the J gene lost 7 bases, with 12 bases spanning the gap.

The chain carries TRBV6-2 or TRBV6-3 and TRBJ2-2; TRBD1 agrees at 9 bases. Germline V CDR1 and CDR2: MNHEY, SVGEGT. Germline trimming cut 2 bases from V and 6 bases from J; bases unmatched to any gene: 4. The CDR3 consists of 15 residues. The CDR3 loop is CASSYGDRAAGELFF. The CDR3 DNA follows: TGTGCCAGCAGTTACGGGGACAGGGCGGCCGGGGAGCTGTTTTTT.

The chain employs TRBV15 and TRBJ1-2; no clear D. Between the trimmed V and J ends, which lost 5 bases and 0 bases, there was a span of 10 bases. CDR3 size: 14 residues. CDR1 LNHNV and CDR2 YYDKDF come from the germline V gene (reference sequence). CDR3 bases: TGTGCCACCAGCGCAGAGGGATCTAACTATGGCTACACCTTC. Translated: CATSAEGSNYGYTF.

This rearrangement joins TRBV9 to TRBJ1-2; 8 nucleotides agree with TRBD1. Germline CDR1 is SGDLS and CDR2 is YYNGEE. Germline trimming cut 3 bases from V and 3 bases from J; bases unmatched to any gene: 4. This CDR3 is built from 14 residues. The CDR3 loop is CASSANRGYYGYTF. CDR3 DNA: TGTGCCAGCAGCGCAAACAGGGGGTACTATGGCTACACCTTC.

Written as DNA, the CDR3 is TGTGCCAGCAGCTTGGACCTGGGGGGCACTGAAGCTTTCTTT. Its protein is CASSLDLGGTEAFF. This sequence joins TRBV5-6 and TRBJ1-1, with a weak D call TRBD1 (5 bases). V was cut by 0 bases and J by 4 bases, with 10 bases left in between. Germline lookup yields CDR1 SGHDT and CDR2 YYEEEE. The CDR3 contains 14 residues.

CDR3 sequence (DNA): TGTGCCAGCTTTACCGGGACAGCCCTTGAAGCTTTCTTT. Its protein product is CASFTGTALEAFF. The chain uses TRBV27 and TRBJ1-1; TRBD1 agrees at 7 bases. Germline V gene lookup returns CDR1 MNHEY and CDR2 SMNVEV (reference sequence). CDR3 length equals 13 residues. The trim removed 8 bases at V and 7 bases at J, leaving 10 bases unmatched.

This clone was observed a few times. The CDR3 bases are TGTGCCAGCGGGACTAGCGGGGGTTCTGATACGCAGTATTTT. Its translation is CASGTSGGSDTQYF. The chain joins TRBV2 to TRBJ2-3; 14 nucleotides match TRBD2. Germline V gene lookup returns CDR1 SNHLY and CDR2 FYNNEI. V trimming: 8 bases; J trimming: 6 bases; junction bases outside the gene matches: 4. The CDR3 loop spans 14 amino acids.

The CDR3 sequence is CASSPRDRTNSPLHF. CDR3 DNA: TGTGCCAGCTCACCTAGGGACAGGACTAATTCACCCCTCCACTTT. The chain has TRBV18 and TRBJ1-6, with 8 bases matching TRBD1. The CDR3 extends over 15 amino acids. Germline CDR1 and CDR2: KGHSH and LQKENI. Trimming removed 3 bases from V and 6 bases from J; junction bases left unmatched: 4.

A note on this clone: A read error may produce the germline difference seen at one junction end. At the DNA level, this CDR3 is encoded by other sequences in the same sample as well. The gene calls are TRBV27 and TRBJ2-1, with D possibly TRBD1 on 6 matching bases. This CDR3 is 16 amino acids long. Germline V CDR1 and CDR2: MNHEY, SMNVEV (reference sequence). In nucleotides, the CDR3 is TGTGCTAGCACTCAAAACAGGGCGGTTTCCTACAATGAGCAGTTCTTC. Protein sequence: CASTQNRAVSYNEQFF.